This TCR beta chain originates from a study of T cells after yellow fever vaccination. CDR1 is LGHDT, CDR2 YNNKEL, per germline (reference sequence). The CDR3 has 15 amino acids. The trim removed 4 bases at V and 6 bases at J, leaving 7 bases unmatched. Each CDR3 protein is one row after TCRdb ran MiXCR on the 5' RACE reads. This table holds 250,000 to 300,000 distinct CDR3 sequences, roughly 5.6% found once. This TCR was sampled from a man aged 18 to 29 who received the YFV17D yellow fever vaccine. The gene calls are TRBV3-1 and TRBJ2-1, with 9 bases fitting TRBD2. Sequenced here: CD4+ T cells sorted from PBMCs, sampled on the day of the yellow fever booster vaccination. In DNA, the CDR3 is TGTGCCAGCAGCCTGCCCGGCGGGGGGGCCAATGAGCAGTTCTTC. Amino acid sequence: CASSLPGGGANEQFF.